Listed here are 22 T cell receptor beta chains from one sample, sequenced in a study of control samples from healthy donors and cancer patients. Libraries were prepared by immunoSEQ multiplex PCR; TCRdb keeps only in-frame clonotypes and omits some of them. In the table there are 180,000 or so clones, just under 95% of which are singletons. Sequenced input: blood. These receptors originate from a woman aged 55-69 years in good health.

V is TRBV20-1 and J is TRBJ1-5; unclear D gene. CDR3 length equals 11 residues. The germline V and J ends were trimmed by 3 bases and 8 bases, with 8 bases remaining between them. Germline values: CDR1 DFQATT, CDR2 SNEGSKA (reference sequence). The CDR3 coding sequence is TGCAGTGCTAGCGTTGGGGAGCCCCAGCATTTT. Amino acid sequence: CSASVGEPQHF.

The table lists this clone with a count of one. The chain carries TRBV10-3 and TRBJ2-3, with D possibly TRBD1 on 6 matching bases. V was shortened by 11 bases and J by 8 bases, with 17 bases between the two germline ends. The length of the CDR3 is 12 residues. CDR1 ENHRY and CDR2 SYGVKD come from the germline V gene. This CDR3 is CAVRTDPGTQYF. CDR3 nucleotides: TGTGCCGTCCGGACAGACCCGGGTACGCAGTATTTT.

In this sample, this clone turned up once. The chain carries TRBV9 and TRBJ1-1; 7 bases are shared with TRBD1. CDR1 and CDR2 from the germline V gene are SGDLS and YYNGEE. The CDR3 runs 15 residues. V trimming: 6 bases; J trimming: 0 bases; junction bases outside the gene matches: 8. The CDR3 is CASTTGAVMNTEAFF. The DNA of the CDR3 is TGTGCCAGCACCACAGGGGCCGTAATGAACACTGAAGCTTTCTTT. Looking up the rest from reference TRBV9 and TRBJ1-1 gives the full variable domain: DSGVTQTPKHLITATGQRVTLRCSPRSGDLSVYWYQQSLDQGLQFLIQYYNGEERAKGNILERFSAQQFPDLHSELNLSSLELGDSALYFCASTTGAVMNTEAFFGQGTRLTVV.

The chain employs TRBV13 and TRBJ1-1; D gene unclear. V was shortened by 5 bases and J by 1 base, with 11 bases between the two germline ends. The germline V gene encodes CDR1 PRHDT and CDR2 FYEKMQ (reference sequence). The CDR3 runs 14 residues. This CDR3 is CASSLGSANTEAFF. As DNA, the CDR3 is TGTGCCAGCAGCCTGGGATCGGCGAACACTGAAGCTTTCTTT. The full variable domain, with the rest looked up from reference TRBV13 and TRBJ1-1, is AAGVIQSPRHLIKEKRETATLKCYPIPRHDTVYWYQQGPGQDPQFLISFYEKMQSDKGSIPDRFSAQQFSDYHSELNMSSLELGDSALYFCASSLGSANTEAFFGQGTRLTVV.

CDR3 sequence (DNA): TGTGCCAGCAGCGAAGAACAGGAGACTCATAGCAATCAGCCCCAGCATTTT. It yields the protein CASSEEQETHSNQPQHF. J is TRBJ1-5 and V is TRBV7-8, with TRBD1 as a possible D gene (5 bases). The CDR3 spans 17 residues. Looked up from germline, CDR1 is SGHVS and CDR2 is FQNEAQ. Trimming removed 5 bases from V and 0 bases from J, with 17 bases in between.

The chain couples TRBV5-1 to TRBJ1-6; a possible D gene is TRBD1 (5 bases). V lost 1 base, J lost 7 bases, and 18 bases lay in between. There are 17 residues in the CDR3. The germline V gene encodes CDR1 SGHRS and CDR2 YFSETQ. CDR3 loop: CASSLFGGEGGNSPLHF. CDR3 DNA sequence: TGCGCCAGCAGCTTGTTTGGAGGGGAGGGTGGGAATTCACCCCTCCACTTT.

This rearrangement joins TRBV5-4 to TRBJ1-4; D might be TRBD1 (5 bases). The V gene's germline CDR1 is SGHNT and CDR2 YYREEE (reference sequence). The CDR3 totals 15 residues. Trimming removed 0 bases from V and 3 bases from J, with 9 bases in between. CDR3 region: CASSLGGGSNEKLFF. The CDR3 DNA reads TGTGCCAGCAGCTTGGGGGGGGGATCTAATGAAAAACTGTTTTTT.

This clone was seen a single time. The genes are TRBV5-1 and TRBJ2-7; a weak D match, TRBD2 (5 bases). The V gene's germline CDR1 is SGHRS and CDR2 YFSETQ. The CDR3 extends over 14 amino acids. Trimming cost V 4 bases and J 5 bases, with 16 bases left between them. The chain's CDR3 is CASSAARRGDEQYF. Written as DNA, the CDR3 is TGCGCCAGCAGCGCCGCCCGTCGGGGAGACGAGCAGTACTTC.

The CDR3 protein is CSASRWYGQETQYF. CDR3 coding DNA: TGCAGTGCTAGTCGTTGGTATGGACAAGAGACCCAGTACTTC. The rearrangement links TRBV20-1 to TRBJ2-5; D remains unclear. The CDR3 is made up of 14 amino acids. Per the germline V gene, CDR1 is DFQATT and CDR2 is SNEGSKA (reference sequence). V dropped 3 bases and J dropped 2 bases, with 13 bases sitting between them.

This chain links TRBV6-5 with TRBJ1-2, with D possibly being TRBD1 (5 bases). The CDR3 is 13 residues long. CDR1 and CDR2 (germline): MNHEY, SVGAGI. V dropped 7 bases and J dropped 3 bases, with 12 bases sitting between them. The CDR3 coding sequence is TGTGCCAGCACCCGGTCGGGGGACTATGGCTACACCTTC. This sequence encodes CASTRSGDYGYTF.

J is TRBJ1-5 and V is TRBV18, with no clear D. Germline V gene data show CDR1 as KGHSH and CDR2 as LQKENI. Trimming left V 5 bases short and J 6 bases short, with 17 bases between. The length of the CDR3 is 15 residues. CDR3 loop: CASSEGSLVGQPQHF. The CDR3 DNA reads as TGTGCCAGCTCAGAAGGGTCTCTCGTAGGTCAGCCCCAGCATTTT.

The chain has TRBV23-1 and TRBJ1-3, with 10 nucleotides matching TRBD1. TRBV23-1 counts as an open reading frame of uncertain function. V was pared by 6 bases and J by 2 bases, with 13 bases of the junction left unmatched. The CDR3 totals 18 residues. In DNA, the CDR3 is TGCGCCAGCAGGCGCCGGGACAGGGGCACTATCACTGGAAACACCATATATTTT. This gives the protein CASRRRDRGTITGNTIYF.

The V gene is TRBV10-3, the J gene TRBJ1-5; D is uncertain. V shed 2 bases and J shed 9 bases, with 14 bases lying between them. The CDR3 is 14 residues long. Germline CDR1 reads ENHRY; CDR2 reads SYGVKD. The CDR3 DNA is TGTGCCATCAGTGAGCCGGTTAACGACGGGCCCCAGCATTTT. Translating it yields CAISEPVNDGPQHF.

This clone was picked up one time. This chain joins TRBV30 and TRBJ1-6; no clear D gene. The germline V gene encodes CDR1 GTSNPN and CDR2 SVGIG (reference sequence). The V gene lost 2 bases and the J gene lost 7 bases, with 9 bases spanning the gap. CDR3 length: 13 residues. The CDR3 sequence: CAWSRGRNSPLHF. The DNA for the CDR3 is TGTGCCTGGAGTAGAGGAAGAAATTCACCCCTCCACTTT.

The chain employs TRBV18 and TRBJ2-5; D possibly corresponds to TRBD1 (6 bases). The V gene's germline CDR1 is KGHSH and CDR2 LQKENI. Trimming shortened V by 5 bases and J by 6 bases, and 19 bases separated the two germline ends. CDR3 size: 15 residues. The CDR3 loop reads CASSSDTGTGKTQYF. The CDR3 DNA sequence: TGTGCCAGCTCATCAGACACAGGGACCGGCAAGACCCAGTACTTC.

Written as DNA, the CDR3 is TGTGCCAGTAGTGAGGGACCCTCTGGAAACACCATATATTTT. It translates to CASSEGPSGNTIYF. V usage is TRBV19 and J usage is TRBJ1-3; tentatively, D is TRBD1 (5 bases). From germline, CDR1 is LNHDA and CDR2 SQIVND (reference sequence). The V and J ends lost 5 bases and 0 bases respectively, with 8 bases between them. This CDR3 has 14 residues.

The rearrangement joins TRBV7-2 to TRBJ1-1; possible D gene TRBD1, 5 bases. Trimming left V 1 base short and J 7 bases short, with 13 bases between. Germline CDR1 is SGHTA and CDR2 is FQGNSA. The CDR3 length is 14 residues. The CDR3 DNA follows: TGTGCCAGCAGCTTAGTATCCCAGGGTTTTGAAGCTTTCTTT. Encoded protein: CASSLVSQGFEAFF.

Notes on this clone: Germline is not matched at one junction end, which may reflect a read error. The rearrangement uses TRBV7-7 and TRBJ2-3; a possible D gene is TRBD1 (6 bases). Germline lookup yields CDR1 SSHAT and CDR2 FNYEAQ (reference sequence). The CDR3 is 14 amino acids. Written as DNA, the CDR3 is TGTGCTAGCAGCTCCTCAGGGGCTGGGGATACGCAGTATTTT. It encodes CASSSSGAGDTQYF.

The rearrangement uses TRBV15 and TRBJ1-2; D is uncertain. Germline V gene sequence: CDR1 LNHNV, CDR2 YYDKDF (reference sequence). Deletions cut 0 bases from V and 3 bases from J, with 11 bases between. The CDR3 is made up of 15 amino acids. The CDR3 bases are TGTGCCACCAGCAGAGACAGAAGATCCGACTATGGCTACACCTTC. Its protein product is CATSRDRRSDYGYTF.

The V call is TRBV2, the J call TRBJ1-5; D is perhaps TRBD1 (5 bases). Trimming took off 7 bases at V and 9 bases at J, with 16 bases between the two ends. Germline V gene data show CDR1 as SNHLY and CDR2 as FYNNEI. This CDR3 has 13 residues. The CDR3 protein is CASTSQGEGPQHF. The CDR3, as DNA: TGTGCCAGCACGTCCCAGGGCGAAGGGCCCCAGCATTTT.

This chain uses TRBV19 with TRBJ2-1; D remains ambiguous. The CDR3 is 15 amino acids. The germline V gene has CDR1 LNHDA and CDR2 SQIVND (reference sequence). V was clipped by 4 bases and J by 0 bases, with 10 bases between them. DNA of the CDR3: TGTGCCAGTAGTACTCAGTGGAGCTCCTACAATGAGCAGTTCTTC. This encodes CASSTQWSSYNEQFF.

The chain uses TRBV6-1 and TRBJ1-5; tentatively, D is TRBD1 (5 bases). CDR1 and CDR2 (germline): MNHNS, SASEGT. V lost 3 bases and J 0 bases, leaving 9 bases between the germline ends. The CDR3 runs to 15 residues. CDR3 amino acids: CASSDRQGSNQPQHF. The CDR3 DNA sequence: TGTGCCAGCAGTGACCGTCAGGGTAGCAATCAGCCCCAGCATTTT.